These 21 T cell receptor beta chains were all obtained from the same sample, sequenced in a study of cytomegalovirus exposure and HLA in healthy donors. PCR used 60 Vbeta primers and 13 Jbeta primers. Sequenced by immunoSEQ multiplex PCR; TCRdb stores in-frame clones only, minus some. The data show more than 95,000 clones, 60% to 75% seen once. Sequencing was performed on PBMCs. These TCRs come from a woman in her fifties or sixties in good health and CMV-seropositive.

The rearrangement links TRBV7-3 to TRBJ1-2; no reliable D call. Trimming cost V 7 bases and J 6 bases, with 18 bases left between them. The CDR3 consists of 14 residues. The germline gives CDR1 SGHTA, CDR2 FQGTGA. The CDR3 reads CASTPVAGDHGYTF. The CDR3 DNA sequence: TGTGCCAGCACCCCGGTGGCAGGCGACCATGGCTACACCTTC.

The rearrangement joins TRBV5-1 to TRBJ2-5; TRBD1 matches 11 bases. The J call may not be correct, given that the DNA end is closer to TRBJ2-7. CDR1 and CDR2 from the germline V gene are SGHRS and YFSETQ. The CDR3 extends over 18 amino acids. The CDR3 sequence is CASSFFRTGGPSSYEQYF. As DNA, the CDR3 is TGCGCCAGCAGCTTTTTTCGGACAGGGGGCCCGAGCTCCTACGAGCAGTACTTC.

This clone was picked up a small number of times. The rearrangement uses TRBV20-1 and TRBJ2-1; weak D call: TRBD2 (6 bases). CDR3 length: 11 residues. The germline V and J ends were trimmed by 3 bases and 6 bases, with 6 bases remaining between them. CDR1 and CDR2 from the germline V gene are DFQATT and SNEGSKA (reference sequence). The CDR3 region has the DNA TGCAGTGCTAGGACTAGCAATGAGCAGTTCTTC. Amino acid sequence: CSARTSNEQFF.

The chain combines TRBV7-9 with TRBJ2-5, with D possibly TRBD2 on 6 matching bases. Trimming shortened V by 5 bases and J by 5 bases, and 15 bases separated the two germline ends. CDR3 length: 14 residues. Germline V CDR1 and CDR2: SEHNR, FQNEAQ (reference sequence). In nucleotides, the CDR3 is TGTGCCAGCAGCCCCATGGCGGGGTGGGAGACCCAGTACTTC. This translates into CASSPMAGWETQYF.

This chain links TRBV19 with TRBJ2-1, with 11 bases lining up with TRBD2. This CDR3 is 14 amino acids long. The V gene end was trimmed by 9 bases and the J gene end by 5 bases; junction bases not matched to a gene: 6. The germline gives CDR1 LNHDA, CDR2 SQIVND (reference sequence). The CDR3 protein is CASLAGGSHNEQFF. In DNA, the CDR3 is TGTGCCAGCTTAGCGGGGGGGAGCCACAATGAGCAGTTCTTC.

V gene TRBV6-6 combines with J gene TRBJ1-1; 8 bases fit TRBD1. Per germline, CDR1 MNHNY and CDR2 SVGAGI (reference sequence). CDR3 length: 15 residues. The V segment lost 6 bases and the J segment 6 bases; nucleotides outside the gene matches: 12. The CDR3 protein is CASRRGQGEISEAFF. In nucleotides, the CDR3 is TGTGCCAGCAGGCGAGGACAGGGTGAGATCTCTGAAGCTTTCTTT.

This chain connects TRBV5-1 to TRBJ2-4, with 13 bases lining up with TRBD2. CDR3 length: 18 residues. V was clipped by 4 bases and J by 0 bases; unmatched bases: 7. The germline CDR1 and CDR2 sequences are SGHRS and YFSETQ. The CDR3 spells CASSPGLAGDIAKNIQYF. The CDR3, as DNA: TGCGCCAGCAGCCCCGGACTAGCGGGGGACATAGCCAAAAACATTCAGTACTTC.

This chain uses TRBV5-4 with TRBJ2-2; possibly TRBD2 for D (5 bases). The CDR3 sequence is 15 residues long. Germline values: CDR1 SGHNT, CDR2 YYREEE (reference sequence). V lost 4 bases and J lost 4, with 14 bases in between. The CDR3 nucleotides read TGTGCCAGCAGCCGAAGAGGGCCGGGCACCGGGGAGCTGTTTTTT. Translation: CASSRRGPGTGELFF.

The CDR3 loop is CASRATRGENSPLHF. In DNA, the CDR3 is TGCGCCAGCAGGGCAACCAGGGGAGAGAATTCACCCCTCCACTTT. The V and J genes are TRBV4-1 and TRBJ1-6, with D possibly being TRBD1 (6 bases). V was pared by 6 bases and J by 7 bases, with 16 bases between. The CDR3 consists of 15 residues. The germline V gene has CDR1 MGHRA and CDR2 YSYEKL.

For this clone: At one of its ends the junction is not consistent with the germline gene, which may arise from a read error. V gene TRBV6-1 combines with J gene TRBJ1-4, with D perhaps matching TRBD1 (5 bases). The CDR3 runs 16 residues. Looked up from germline, CDR1 is MNHNS and CDR2 is SASEGT. For the CDR3, the DNA is TGTGCCAGCAGCGAAGGGCCCCAGGGAAGGGGTGAAAAACTGTTTTTT. Protein: CASSEGPQGRGEKLFF.

The chain is built from TRBV9 and TRBJ2-1, with a tentative D call TRBD2 (6 bases). V lost 3 bases and J lost 4, with 11 bases in between. This CDR3 region has 14 residues. CDR1 and CDR2 from the germline V gene are SGDLS and YYNGEE. In DNA form, the CDR3 reads TGTGCCAGCAGCGCCGGGACTGGGTACAATGAGCAGTTCTTC. Amino acid sequence: CASSAGTGYNEQFF.

This rearrangement joins TRBV30 to TRBJ1-6, with D perhaps TRBD1 (6 bases). The CDR3 covers 13 residues. The germline V gene encodes CDR1 GTSNPN and CDR2 SVGIG (reference sequence). V dropped 1 base and J dropped 8 bases, with 9 bases sitting between them. The CDR3 protein is CAWSGDKDSPLHF. In DNA, the CDR3 is TGTGCCTGGAGTGGGGACAAAGATTCACCCCTCCACTTT. The full variable domain, its missing parts supplied by reference TRBV30 and TRBJ1-6, is SQTIHQWPATLVQPVGSPLSLECTVEGTSNPNLYWYRQAAGRGLQLLFYSVGIGQISSEVPQNLSASRPQDRQFILSSKKLLLSDSGFYLCAWSGDKDSPLHFGNGTRLTVT.

This clone was seen more than once but under ten times. V and J are TRBV2 and TRBJ2-3; TRBD2 aligns across 13 bases. CDR1 and CDR2 (germline): SNHLY, FYNNEI. Losses at the gene ends were 4 bases for V and 2 bases for J; bases not matched to a gene: 9. The CDR3 runs 18 residues. The CDR3 nucleotides are TGTGCCAGCAGTGTGACACTAGCGGGGGGGATAGACACAGATACGCAGTATTTT. It translates to CASSVTLAGGIDTDTQYF.

The chain carries TRBV5-4 and TRBJ2-5; D is uncertain. The CDR3 sequence is 15 residues long. V lost 0 bases and J lost 4, with 13 bases in between. Per germline, CDR1 SGHNT and CDR2 YYREEE (reference sequence). CDR3 protein: CASSLALGSGETQYF. The CDR3 DNA follows: TGTGCCAGCAGCTTGGCCCTAGGATCCGGAGAGACCCAGTACTTC.

The chain carries TRBV18 and TRBJ2-5, with D possibly matching TRBD1 (5 bases). The V gene lost 6 bases and the J gene lost 0 bases, with 11 bases spanning the gap. Germline CDR1 is KGHSH and CDR2 is LQKENI. This CDR3 comprises 14 residues. The CDR3 DNA reads as TGTGCCAGCTCCGCGGCAGGGTACCAAGAGACCCAGTACTTC. It is translated as CASSAAGYQETQYF.

The CDR3 sequence is CASSEKGEGYTF. The CDR3 DNA reads TGCGCCAGCAGTGAGAAAGGAGAAGGCTACACCTTC. V is TRBV10-2 and J is TRBJ1-2; D uncertain. In germline, CDR1 is WSHSY, CDR2 SAAADI. There are 12 residues in the CDR3. Trimming removed 2 bases from V and 8 bases from J, with 9 bases in between.

This clone was observed a single time. V is TRBV10-3 and J is TRBJ1-3; D remains unclear. Trimming cost V 2 bases and J 4 bases, with 9 bases left between them. Germline assignment: CDR1 ENHRY and CDR2 SYGVKD. The CDR3 is made up of 14 amino acids. CDR3 DNA: TGTGCCATCAGTGAGACTACACTGGGAAACACCATATATTTT. This translates into CAISETTLGNTIYF.

The CDR3 is CASSEGTANSPLHF. The CDR3 DNA sequence: TGTGCCAGCAGCGAAGGGACAGCTAATTCACCCCTCCACTTT. The chain employs TRBV9 and TRBJ1-6; TRBD1 matches 7 bases. The CDR3 sequence is 14 residues long. V trimming: 3 bases; J trimming: 6 bases; junction bases outside the gene matches: 3. Germline V gene data show CDR1 as SGDLS and CDR2 as YYNGEE.

The chain combines TRBV7-2 with TRBJ2-5, with D tentatively TRBD2 (5 bases). CDR1 is SGHTA, CDR2 FQGNSA, per germline. Trimming pared 5 bases from V and 3 bases from J, leaving 16 bases between. CDR3 length: 15 residues. In nucleotides, the CDR3 is TGTGCCAGCAGCCGTGAACCGGGTAGCGAAGAGACCCAGTACTTC. It encodes CASSREPGSEETQYF.

V is TRBV6-1 and J is TRBJ1-5; D is ambiguous. Per the germline V gene, CDR1 is MNHNS and CDR2 is SASEGT. The CDR3 covers 12 residues. V shed 2 bases and J shed 6 bases, with 5 bases lying between them. The CDR3 spells CASSEFRQPQHF. The CDR3 bases are TGTGCCAGCAGTGAATTTCGTCAGCCCCAGCATTTT.

V and J are TRBV5-4 and TRBJ2-3; no definite D call. Trimming left V 4 bases short and J 8 bases short, with 14 bases between. The CDR3 totals 13 residues. The germline CDR1 and CDR2 sequences are SGHNT and YYREEE (reference sequence). In DNA form, the CDR3 reads TGTGCCAGCAGCCTAGATGTCATGGGTACGCAGTATTTT. Its translation is CASSLDVMGTQYF.